Below, 4 T cell receptor beta chains from the same sample are listed, as sequenced in a study of cytomegalovirus exposure and HLA in healthy donors. PCR used 60 Vbeta primers and 13 Jbeta primers. Libraries were prepared by immunoSEQ multiplex PCR; TCRdb keeps only in-frame clonotypes and omits some of them. This table holds roughly 250,000 clones, under 90% found once. Source material: PBMCs. All receptors derive from a girl aged 2-15 years in good health and CMV-seronegative.

V usage is TRBV6-5 and J usage is TRBJ2-7, with a tentative D call TRBD1 (5 bases). Deletions cut 8 bases from V and 4 bases from J, with 18 bases between. This CDR3 is built from 14 residues. CDR1 MNHEY and CDR2 SVGAGI come from the germline V gene. The CDR3 DNA is TGTGCCAGCTCCTCGTCCAGGGCCCTTTACGAGCAGTACTTC. Encoded protein: CASSSSRALYEQYF.

The V call is TRBV11-1, the J call TRBJ2-7; possibly TRBD2 for D (5 bases). Looked up from germline, CDR1 is SGHAT and CDR2 is FQDESV (reference sequence). The CDR3 is 12 residues long. Deletions cut 3 bases from V and 6 bases from J, with 9 bases between. The CDR3 nucleotides are TGTGCCAGCAGCTTTGGCGGGCGCGAGCAGTACTTC. Protein product: CASSFGGREQYF.

The chain uses TRBV28 and TRBJ2-2; the match to TRBD1 covers 10 bases. The CDR3 has 15 amino acids. Germline V lookup: CDR1 MDHEN, CDR2 SYDVKM. J gave up 5 bases and V 8 bases, and 8 bases lay outside the gene matches. CDR3 sequence (DNA): TGTGCCAGCGGGTCCCGGGACAGGGGAACCGGGGAGCTGTTTTTT. Encoded protein: CASGSRDRGTGELFF.

V and J are TRBV5-1 and TRBJ2-3; 9 bases agree with TRBD2. V gave up 1 base and J gave up 5 bases; unmatched junction bases: 5. Germline V gene lookup returns CDR1 SGHRS and CDR2 YFSETQ. This CDR3 is 15 amino acids long. This chain's CDR3 is CASSLRREGRDTQYF. As DNA, the CDR3 is TGCGCCAGCAGCTTGAGGCGGGAGGGCCGAGATACGCAGTATTTT.